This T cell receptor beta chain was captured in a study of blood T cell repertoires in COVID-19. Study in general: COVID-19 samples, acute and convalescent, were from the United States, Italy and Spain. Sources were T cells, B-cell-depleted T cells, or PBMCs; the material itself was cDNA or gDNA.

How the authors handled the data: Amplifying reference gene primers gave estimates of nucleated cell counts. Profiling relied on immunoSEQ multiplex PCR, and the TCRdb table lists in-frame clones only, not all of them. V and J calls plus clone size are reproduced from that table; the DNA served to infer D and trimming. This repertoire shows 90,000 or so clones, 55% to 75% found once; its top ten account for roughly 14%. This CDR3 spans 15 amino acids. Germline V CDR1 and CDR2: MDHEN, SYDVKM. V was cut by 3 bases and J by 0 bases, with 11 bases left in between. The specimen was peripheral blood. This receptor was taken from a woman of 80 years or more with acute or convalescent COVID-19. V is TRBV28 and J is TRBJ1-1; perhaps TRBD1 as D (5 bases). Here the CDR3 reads CASSLRQRLNTEAFF. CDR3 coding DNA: TGTGCCAGCAGTTTGAGACAGCGACTGAACACTGAAGCTTTCTTT.